The rows below give T cell receptor beta chains drawn from one sample of a study of cytomegalovirus exposure and HLA in healthy donors. Clones were read by immunoSEQ multiplex PCR, and TCRdb kept only the in-frame ones, dropping some. The table has 100,000 to 150,000 clones, roughly 84% seen once. The sample was PBMCs. Every receptor here comes from a boy younger than 18 in good health and CMV-seronegative. CDR3s include the opening cysteine and the closing phenylalanine or tryptophan. D genes are given only for firm matches.

d_call,cdr3_length,j_call,v_call,cdr3_aa
-,17,TRBJ2-2,TRBV30,CAWSARRAGRGTGELFF
TRBD1,15,TRBJ2-7,TRBV5-6,CASSNDGTGLYEQYF
-,16,TRBJ1-5,TRBV19,CASSISSGGQNQPQHF
-,13,TRBJ1-2,TRBV30,CAWSVSQAGGYPF
-,11,TRBJ2-7,TRBV5-1,CASRAGYEQYF
TRBD1,15,TRBJ2-7,TRBV19,CASSTGQALGYEQYF
TRBD2,16,TRBJ2-2,TRBV9,CASSVGSLAGTGELFF
TRBD2,18,TRBJ2-6,TRBV19,CASSIESRGGYGANVLTF
TRBD1,14,TRBJ2-7,TRBV27,CASSLGQGAREQYF
-,12,TRBJ1-2,TRBV7-9,CSSSLSGRGYTF
TRBD1,13,TRBJ1-2,TRBV7-2,CASSRTGGYGYTF
-,17,TRBJ2-3,TRBV7-2,CASSPGARPLGPDTQYF
-,14,TRBJ2-7,TRBV9,CASSPEAEGREQYF
-,12,TRBJ2-5,TRBV5-1,CASRQLQETQYF
-,13,TRBJ2-2,TRBV7-8,CASSLVSTGELFF
TRBD2,16,TRBJ2-7,TRBV4-3,CASSQISGSGTYEQYF
TRBD1,16,TRBJ2-7,TRBV6-1,CASSGSGQSLSYEQYF
-,16,-,TRBV5-6,CASRNPKSLIPYEQYF
-,14,TRBJ2-1,TRBV10-3,CAIHSSGTYNEQFF
-,14,TRBJ1-3,TRBV29-1,CSGEGARPGNTIYF
-,12,TRBJ1-2,TRBV5-6,CASSLGSYGYTF
-,14,TRBJ2-7,TRBV5-1,CASSLGAGRNEQYF
TRBD2,13,TRBJ2-7,TRBV2,CASNGGSSYEQYF
TRBD2,15,TRBJ2-1,TRBV13,CASSTGLEGYNEQFF
TRBD1,15,TRBJ1-1,TRBV7-6,CASRSWTGRNTEAFF
TRBD1,15,TRBJ2-2,TRBV10-1,CASRGGTGDTGELFF
TRBD1,11,TRBJ1-1,TRBV20-1,CSADRVPEAFF
-,16,TRBJ2-3,TRBV19,CASSMGVTRSTDTQYF